The 18 T cell receptor beta chains below come from one sample, sequenced in a study of T cells in Graves' hyperthyroidism and ophthalmopathy. Researchers amplified the TCR beta CDR3 regions from RNA transcripts. An initial round of RT-PCR targeting the TCR CDR3 relied on the HTBI primer set. TCRdb reanalysed the multiplex PCR reads using MiXCR and keeps one entry per CDR3 protein. Of about 580,000 distinct CDR3 sequences in the sample, more than 45% were seen once. Sequencing used peripheral blood or thyroid tissue (not recorded which). These receptor sequences come from a woman under 30 with Graves' hyperthyroidism.

This chain uses TRBV5-4 with TRBJ1-2; the match to TRBD1 covers 10 bases. This CDR3 is built from 16 residues. Looked up from germline, CDR1 is SGHNT and CDR2 is YYREEE (reference sequence). The trim removed 4 bases at V and 4 bases at J, leaving 10 bases unmatched. The CDR3 bases are TGTGCCAGCAGCGGGGGACAGGGGCCCCCCATCTATGGCTACACCTTC. Protein product: CASSGGQGPPIYGYTF.

At least ten counts were recorded for this clonotype. The genes are TRBV10-3 and TRBJ1-1; D gene uncertain. The V end lost 6 bases, the J end lost 2 bases, and 10 bases lay between the germline ends. The CDR3 runs 13 residues. The germline V gene encodes CDR1 ENHRY and CDR2 SYGVKD. The CDR3 DNA reads as TGTGCCATCAGCCGGCAGATAAACACTGAAGCTTTCTTT. It translates to CAISRQINTEAFF.

This chain links TRBV12-3 or TRBV12-4 with TRBJ2-2; tentatively, D is TRBD1 or TRBD2 (7 bases each). The CDR3 has 16 residues. V was trimmed by 6 bases and J by 0 bases, leaving 14 bases between them. The CDR3 loop is CASRKAGQPNTGELFF. The CDR3 DNA reads TGTGCCAGCAGGAAAGCGGGACAGCCGAACACCGGGGAGCTGTTTTTT.

The V and J genes are TRBV2 and TRBJ2-2; the match to TRBD2 covers 9 bases. The germline V gene has CDR1 SNHLY and CDR2 FYNNEI. V gave up 7 bases and J gave up 3 bases; unmatched junction bases: 6. The CDR3 covers 15 residues. CDR3 in DNA: TGTGCCAGCATTTTTAGCGGGAGCGACACCGGGGAGCTGTTTTTT. Translated, it gives CASIFSGSDTGELFF. The whole variable domain, remainder taken from reference TRBV2 and TRBJ2-2, is EPEVTQTPSHQVTQMGQEVILRCVPISNHLYFYWYRQILGQKVEFLVSFYNNEISEKSEIFDDQFSVERPDGSNFTLKIRSTKLEDSAMYFCASIFSGSDTGELFFGEGSRLTVL.

The genes are TRBV20-1 and TRBJ1-5; 7 bases agree with TRBD1. CDR1 and CDR2 (germline): DFQATT, SNEGSKA (reference sequence). This CDR3 spans 14 amino acids. V gave up 3 bases and J gave up 14 bases; unmatched junction bases: 16. This CDR3 is CSASRQGGGGNEHF. Here the CDR3 DNA reads TGCAGTGCTAGCCGACAGGGAGGGGGAGGGAATGAGCATTTT.

The sample holds many counts of this clonotype. The V gene is TRBV7-3, the J gene TRBJ1-2; 8 bases align to TRBD1. The CDR3 has 16 amino acids. Germline V gene lookup returns CDR1 SGHTA and CDR2 FQGTGA. V trimming: 0 bases; J trimming: 6 bases; junction bases outside the gene matches: 9. CDR3 coding DNA: TGTGCCAGCAGCTTAACCGGGCGGACAGGGAGCCATGGCTACACCTTC. It encodes CASSLTGRTGSHGYTF. Supplemented by reference TRBV7-3 and TRBJ1-2, the full variable domain reads GAGVSQTPSNKVTEKGKYVELRCDPISGHTALYWYRQSLGQGPEFLIYFQGTGAADDSGLPNDRFFAVRPEGSVSTLKIQRTERGDSAVYLCASSLTGRTGSHGYTFGSGTRLTVV.

With regard to this clonotype: At one of its ends the junction is not consistent with the germline gene, which may arise from a read error. The V gene is TRBV9, the J gene TRBJ2-6; no clear D gene. The CDR3 consists of 8 residues. Per germline, CDR1 SGDLS and CDR2 YYNGEE. The CDR3 is CASSVEAF. CDR3 sequence (DNA): TGTGCCAGCAGCGTAGAGGCTTTC.

In its sample, this clonotype was seen a few times. V is TRBV7-8 and J is TRBJ2-3; 9 positions agree with TRBD2. The V segment lost 5 bases and the J segment 1 base; nucleotides outside the gene matches: 7. CDR3 length: 16 residues. Germline assignment: CDR1 SGHVS and CDR2 FQNEAQ. This chain's CDR3 is CASSPLGLARTDTQYF. Here the CDR3 DNA reads TGTGCCAGCAGCCCCCTGGGACTAGCCCGCACAGATACGCAGTATTTT.

The rearrangement links TRBV29-1 to TRBJ2-5; TRBD1 matches 10 bases. From germline, CDR1 is SQVTM and CDR2 ANQGSEA. The ends lost 8 bases at V and 5 bases at J; junction bases unmatched: 11. The CDR3 length is 14 residues. CDR3 nucleotide sequence: TGCAGCAGCCAGGGTCCGGGACAGGGGGAGACCCAGTACTTC. Amino acids: CSSQGPGQGETQYF.

This clonotype was found a few times. The chain uses TRBV2 and TRBJ2-7; no firm D call. The CDR3 totals 13 residues. The V end lost 1 base, the J end lost 4 bases, and 8 bases lay between the germline ends. Germline V gene sequence: CDR1 SNHLY, CDR2 FYNNEI. CDR3 sequence (DNA): TGTGCCAGCAGTGAAGGTTTGTCGTACGAGCAGTACTTC. This gives the protein CASSEGLSYEQYF.

This chain uses TRBV15 with TRBJ2-7; D perhaps matches TRBD2 (6 bases). The assigned J gene may be wrong: the sequence end matches TRBJ2-1 better. The CDR3 sequence is 15 residues long. CDR1 is LNHNV, CDR2 YYDKDF, per germline (reference sequence). CDR3 bases: TGTGCCACCAGCAGAGTTAAGGGAGGCTACAATGAGCAGTTCTTC. Translated: CATSRVKGGYNEQFF.

This clonotype showed up many times. The chain uses TRBV20-1 and TRBJ1-1, with D hard to call. Germline values: CDR1 DFQATT, CDR2 SNEGSKA (reference sequence). V lost 7 bases to trimming and J lost 8 bases, with 23 bases between them. This CDR3 spans 14 amino acids. CDR3 in DNA: TGCAGTGTCGATGGACTTCCCGGCAGGAACGAAGCTTTCTTT. Protein product: CSVDGLPGRNEAFF.

This clonotype was counted at least ten times. The chain combines TRBV7-8 with TRBJ1-6, with D possibly being TRBD1 (6 bases). The CDR3 spans 16 residues. Germline CDR1 and CDR2: SGHVS and FQNEAQ. Trimming shortened V by 2 bases and J by 5 bases, and 13 bases separated the two germline ends. The CDR3 spells CASSLNTGTNNSPLHF. The CDR3 DNA reads as TGTGCCAGCAGCTTAAACACCGGGACAAATAATTCACCCCTCCACTTT.

This chain links TRBV24-1 with TRBJ2-7; TRBD1 aligns across 9 bases. Germline assignment: CDR1 KGHDR and CDR2 SFDVKD. The CDR3 has 15 residues. V was clipped by 7 bases and J by 3 bases; unmatched bases: 9. DNA of the CDR3: TGTGCCACCAGCGTCATCGGGACAGGGAGCTACGAGCAGTACTTC. It codes for CATSVIGTGSYEQYF.

This clonotype has ten or more counts. The CDR3 spells CSVGFDSTAFF. The CDR3 DNA follows: TGCAGCGTTGGTTTCGACTCGACGGCTTTCTTT. V gene TRBV29-1 combines with J gene TRBJ1-1; D unresolved. Germline-derived CDR1 and CDR2 are SQVTM and ANQGSEA. CDR3 length equals 11 residues. The V gene lost 4 bases and the J gene lost 11 bases, with 14 bases spanning the gap.

CDR3 bases: TGCGCCAGCAGCTGGGACAGGGGGTCCTCTGGAAACACCATATATTTT. This gives the protein CASSWDRGSSGNTIYF. The chain recombines TRBV5-1 with TRBJ1-3; 11 nucleotides match TRBD1. Germline trimming cut 3 bases from V and 0 bases from J; bases unmatched to any gene: 2. The CDR3 sequence is 16 residues long. In germline, CDR1 is SGHRS, CDR2 YFSETQ.

The chain has TRBV19 and TRBJ1-1; a weak D match, TRBD1 (5 bases). This CDR3 contains 17 residues. Trimming shortened V by 3 bases and J by 4 bases, and 21 bases separated the two germline ends. Germline V gene lookup returns CDR1 LNHDA and CDR2 SQIVND (reference sequence). Here the CDR3 DNA reads TGTGCCAGTAGTATCTGGGACGGAAGATTTGGCGGCACTGAAGCTTTCTTT. It encodes CASSIWDGRFGGTEAFF.

About this clonotype: At one end the junction does not follow the germline gene, possibly because of a read error. This chain joins TRBV7-8 and TRBJ2-2; TRBD1 might be the D (6 bases). Germline CDR1 reads SGHVS; CDR2 reads FQNEAQ. CDR3 length: 13 residues. Here the CDR3 reads CASSLTRDKRLLF. The DNA of the CDR3 is TGTGCCAGCAGCTTAACCCGGGACAAAAGGCTGCTTTTT.